This TCR beta chain was identified in a study of T cells after somatic rescue of genetic block. Generated by immunoSEQ multiplex PCR, the TCRdb table keeps only in-frame clones and is missing some. The table has 110,000 or so clones, 80% to 95% seen once; the top ten hold approximately 1.3%. This CDR3 spans 15 amino acids. In germline, CDR1 is SGHVS, CDR2 FNYEAQ. V lost 2 bases, J lost 6 bases, and 17 bases lay in between. The chain recombines TRBV7-6 with TRBJ2-7; D is perhaps TRBD1 (5 bases). This TCR was recovered from a woman younger than 30. The sequenced sample consisted of peripheral blood mononuclear cells (PBMCs). DNA for the CDR3: TGTGCCAGCAGCTTAATCGCTAGGGGCTTTGGCGAGCAGTACTTC. It specifies CASSLIARGFGEQYF.